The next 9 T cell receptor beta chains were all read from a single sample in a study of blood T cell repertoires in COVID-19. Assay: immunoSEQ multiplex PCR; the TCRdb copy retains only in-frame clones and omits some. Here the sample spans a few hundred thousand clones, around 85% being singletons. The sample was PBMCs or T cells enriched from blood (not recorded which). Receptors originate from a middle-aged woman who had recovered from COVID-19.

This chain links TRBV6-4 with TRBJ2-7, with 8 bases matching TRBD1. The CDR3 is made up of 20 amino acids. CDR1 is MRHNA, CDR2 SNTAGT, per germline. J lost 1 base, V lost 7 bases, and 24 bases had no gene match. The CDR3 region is CASTQTTTGDRRPTSYEQYF. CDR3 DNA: TGTGCCAGCACCCAGACGACGACAGGGGATAGGAGGCCCACGTCCTACGAGCAGTACTTC.

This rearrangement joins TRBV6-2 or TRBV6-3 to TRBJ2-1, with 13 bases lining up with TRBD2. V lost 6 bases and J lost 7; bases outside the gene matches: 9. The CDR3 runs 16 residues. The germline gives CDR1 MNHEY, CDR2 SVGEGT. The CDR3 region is CASSPPGTSGKNEQFF. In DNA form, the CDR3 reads TGTGCCAGCAGCCCCCCCGGGACTAGCGGGAAAAATGAGCAGTTCTTC.

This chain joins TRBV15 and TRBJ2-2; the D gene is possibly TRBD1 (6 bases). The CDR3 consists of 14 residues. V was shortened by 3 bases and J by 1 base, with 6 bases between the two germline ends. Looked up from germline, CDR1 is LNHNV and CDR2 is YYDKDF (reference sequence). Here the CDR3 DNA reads TGTGCCACCAGCAGGGACAGGAACACCGGGGAGCTGTTTTTT. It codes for CATSRDRNTGELFF.

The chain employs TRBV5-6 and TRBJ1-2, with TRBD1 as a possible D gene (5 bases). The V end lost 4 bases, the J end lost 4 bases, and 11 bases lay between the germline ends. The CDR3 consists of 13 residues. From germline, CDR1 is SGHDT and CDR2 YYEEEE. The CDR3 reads CASSPRASYGYTF. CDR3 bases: TGTGCCAGCAGCCCCAGGGCTAGCTATGGCTACACCTTC. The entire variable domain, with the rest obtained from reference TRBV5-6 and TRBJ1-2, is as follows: DAGVTQSPTHLIKTRGQQVTLRCSPKSGHDTVSWYQQALGQGPQFIFQYYEEEERQRGNFPDRFSGHQFPNYSSELNVNALLLGDSALYLCASSPRASYGYTFGSGTRLTVV.

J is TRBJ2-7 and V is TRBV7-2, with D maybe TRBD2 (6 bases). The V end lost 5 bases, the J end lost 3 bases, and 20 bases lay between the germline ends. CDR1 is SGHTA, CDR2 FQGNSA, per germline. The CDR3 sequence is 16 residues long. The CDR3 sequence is CASSLGLPGTLYEQYF. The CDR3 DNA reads TGTGCCAGCAGCCTCGGACTACCCGGAACCCTCTACGAGCAGTACTTC.

CDR3 DNA sequence: TGTGCCAGCAGTGAGCCCAGGGGCAGGGGCCAAGAGACCCAGTACTTC. Residues: CASSEPRGRGQETQYF. The chain links TRBV2 to TRBJ2-5; a possible D gene is TRBD1 (6 bases). The CDR3 contains 16 residues. Looked up from germline, CDR1 is SNHLY and CDR2 is FYNNEI. With 3 bases removed from V and 1 base from J, the gap between germline ends came to 15 bases.

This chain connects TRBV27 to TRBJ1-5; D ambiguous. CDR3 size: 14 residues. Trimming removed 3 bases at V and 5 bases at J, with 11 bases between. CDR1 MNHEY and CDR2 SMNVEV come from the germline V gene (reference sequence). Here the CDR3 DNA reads TGTGCCAGCAGTTTTGGGCAGGATGATCAGCCCCAGCATTTT. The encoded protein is CASSFGQDDQPQHF.

CDR3: CASSQVARLAGAGGTGELFF. DNA for the CDR3: TGCGCCAGCAGCCAAGTCGCACGGCTAGCGGGGGCCGGGGGCACCGGGGAGCTGTTTTTT. J is TRBJ2-2 and V is TRBV4-1; 10 nucleotides match TRBD2. V shed 1 base and J 4 bases; nucleotides not matched to a gene: 15. CDR1 is MGHRA and CDR2 is YSYEKL in the germline V gene. This CDR3 is 20 amino acids long.

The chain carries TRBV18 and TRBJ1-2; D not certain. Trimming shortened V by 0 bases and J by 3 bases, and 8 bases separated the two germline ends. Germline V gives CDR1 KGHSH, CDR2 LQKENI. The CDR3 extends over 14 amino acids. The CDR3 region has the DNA TGTGCCAGCTCACCACCGGCAGGATACTATGGCTACACCTTC. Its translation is CASSPPAGYYGYTF.